This TCR beta chain was captured in a study of blood T cell repertoires in COVID-19. Study-level information: Whether acute or convalescent, the COVID-19 samples came from the United States, Italy and Spain. Sources were T cells, B-cell-depleted T cells, or PBMCs; the material itself was cDNA or gDNA.

How the authors handled the data: Estimation of nucleated cell counts was performed using reference gene primer amplification. Profiled with immunoSEQ multiplex PCR; TCRdb holds only in-frame clones, not every one. V and J calls plus clone size are reproduced from that table; the DNA served to infer D and trimming. This table has a few hundred thousand clones, around 85% appearing once. Trimming took 3 bases from V and 5 from J, leaving 10 bases between them. From germline, CDR1 is MNHEY and CDR2 SVGAGI. This CDR3 contains 14 residues. The chain links TRBV6-5 to TRBJ1-4; no firm D call. The sample taken for sequencing was peripheral blood. This sequence was found in a woman aged 18-35 years with acute or convalescent COVID-19. The CDR3 spells CASSYGRGNEKLFF. For the CDR3, the DNA is TGTGCCAGCAGTTATGGTCGAGGGAATGAAAAACTGTTTTTT.